The TCR beta chain described here comes from a study of T cells after yellow fever vaccination. Only a few counts were recorded for this clonotype. TCRdb re-derived calls from the 5' RACE reads in MiXCR, one entry per CDR3 protein. This sample has hundreds of thousands of distinct CDR3 sequences, with roughly 8.7% found just once. In germline, CDR1 is SGHRS, CDR2 YFSETQ. V shed 1 base, J shed 9 bases, and the junction held 5 bases outside the gene matches. The CDR3 contains 15 residues. V usage is TRBV5-1 and J usage is TRBJ2-1; 12 nucleotides match TRBD2. The input for sequencing was PBMCs, taken on the day of the first yellow fever vaccination. The TCR originated in a man between 18 and 29 years old who received the YFV17D yellow fever vaccine. The CDR3 DNA is TGCGCCAGCAGCTTGCTAGCGGGGGGGCCAGGTGAGCAGTTCTTC. This codes for CASSLLAGGPGEQFF.